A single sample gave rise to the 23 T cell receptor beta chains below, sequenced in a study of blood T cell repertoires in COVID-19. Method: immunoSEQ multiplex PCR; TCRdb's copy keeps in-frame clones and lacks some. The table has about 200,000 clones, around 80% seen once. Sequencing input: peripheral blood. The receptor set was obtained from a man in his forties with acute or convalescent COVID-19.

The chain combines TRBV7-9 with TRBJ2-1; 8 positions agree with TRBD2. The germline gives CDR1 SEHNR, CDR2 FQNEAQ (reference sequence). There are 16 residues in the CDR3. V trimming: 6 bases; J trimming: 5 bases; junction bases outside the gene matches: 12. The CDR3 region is CASSPGGGRRHNEQFF. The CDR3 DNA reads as TGTGCCAGCAGTCCGGGAGGGGGGCGTAGGCACAATGAGCAGTTCTTC.

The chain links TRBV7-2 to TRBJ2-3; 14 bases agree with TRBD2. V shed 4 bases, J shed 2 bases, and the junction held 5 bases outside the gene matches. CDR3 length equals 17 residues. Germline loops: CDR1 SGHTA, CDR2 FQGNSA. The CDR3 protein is CASSSQGLAGDTDTQYF. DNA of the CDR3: TGTGCCAGCAGCTCCCAGGGACTAGCGGGAGACACAGATACGCAGTATTTT.

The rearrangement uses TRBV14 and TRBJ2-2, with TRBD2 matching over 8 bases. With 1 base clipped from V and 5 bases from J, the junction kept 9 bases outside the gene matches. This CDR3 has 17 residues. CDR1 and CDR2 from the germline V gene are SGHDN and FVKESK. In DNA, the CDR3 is TGTGCCAGCAGCCAAGTAGCGGAGCGGGAGAGAACCGGGGAGCTGTTTTTT. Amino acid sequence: CASSQVAERERTGELFF.

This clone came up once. CDR3 in amino acids: CASSYSQGGSADTQYF. CDR3 coding DNA: TGTGCCAGCAGTTACTCGCAAGGGGGCTCTGCAGATACGCAGTATTTT. The chain employs TRBV6-5 and TRBJ2-3, with TRBD1 matching 7 bases. Germline CDR1 and CDR2: MNHEY and SVGAGI. This CDR3 contains 16 residues. V dropped 0 bases and J dropped 4; count of bases not matched to a gene: 7.

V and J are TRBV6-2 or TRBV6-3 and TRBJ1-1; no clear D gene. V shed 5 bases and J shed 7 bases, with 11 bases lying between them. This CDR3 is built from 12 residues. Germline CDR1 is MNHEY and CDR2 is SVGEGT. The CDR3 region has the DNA TGTGCCAGCAGTCGGGGTACTCGTGAAGCTTTCTTT. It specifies CASSRGTREAFF.

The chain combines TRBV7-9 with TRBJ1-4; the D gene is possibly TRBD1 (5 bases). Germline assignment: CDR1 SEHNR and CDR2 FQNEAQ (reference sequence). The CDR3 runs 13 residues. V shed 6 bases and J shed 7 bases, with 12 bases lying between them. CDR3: CASSLDTREKLFF. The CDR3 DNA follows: TGTGCCAGCAGTCTGGACACGCGTGAAAAACTGTTTTTT.

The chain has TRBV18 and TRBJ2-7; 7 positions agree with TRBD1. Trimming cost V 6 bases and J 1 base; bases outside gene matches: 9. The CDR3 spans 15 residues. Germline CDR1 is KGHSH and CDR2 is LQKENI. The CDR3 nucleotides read TGTGCCAGCTCCCTTGGACAGGTTACATCCTACGAGCAGTACTTC. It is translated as CASSLGQVTSYEQYF.

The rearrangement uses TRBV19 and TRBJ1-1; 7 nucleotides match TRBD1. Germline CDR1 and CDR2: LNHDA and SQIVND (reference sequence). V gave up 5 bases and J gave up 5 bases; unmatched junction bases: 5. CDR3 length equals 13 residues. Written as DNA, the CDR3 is TGTGCCAGTAGTGAGGGACAGATGACTGAAGCTTTCTTT. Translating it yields CASSEGQMTEAFF.

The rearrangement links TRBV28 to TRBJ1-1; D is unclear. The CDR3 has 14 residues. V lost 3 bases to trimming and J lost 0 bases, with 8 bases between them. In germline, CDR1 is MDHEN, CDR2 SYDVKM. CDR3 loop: CASSLFAVNTEAFF. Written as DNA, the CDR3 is TGTGCCAGCAGTTTGTTCGCGGTGAACACTGAAGCTTTCTTT.

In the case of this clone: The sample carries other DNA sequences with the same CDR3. The CDR3 is CASSLGQGGQETQYF. In nucleotides, the CDR3 is TGCGCCAGCAGCTTGGGGCAGGGGGGCCAAGAGACCCAGTACTTC. The chain recombines TRBV5-1 with TRBJ2-5; tentatively, D is TRBD1 (7 bases). The CDR3 is 15 residues long. Germline assignment: CDR1 SGHRS and CDR2 YFSETQ. Trimming took 0 bases from V and 1 from J, leaving 10 bases between them.

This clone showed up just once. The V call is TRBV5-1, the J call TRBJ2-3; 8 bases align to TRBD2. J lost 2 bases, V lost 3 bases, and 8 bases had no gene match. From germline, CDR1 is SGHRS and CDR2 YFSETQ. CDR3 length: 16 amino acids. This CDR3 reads CASSSWGSGNTDTQYF. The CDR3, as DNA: TGCGCCAGCAGCTCGTGGGGTAGCGGGAACACAGATACGCAGTATTTT.

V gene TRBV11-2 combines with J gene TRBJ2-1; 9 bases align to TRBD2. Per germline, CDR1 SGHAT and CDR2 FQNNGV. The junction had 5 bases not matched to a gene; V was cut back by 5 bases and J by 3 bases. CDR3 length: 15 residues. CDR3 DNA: TGTGCCAGCAGCCTCGAGCGGGGGGACTACAATGAGCAGTTCTTC. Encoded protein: CASSLERGDYNEQFF.

This chain's CDR3 is CSASGLAGVEEQFF. DNA of the CDR3: TGCAGTGCTAGTGGTCTAGCGGGAGTGGAGGAGCAGTTCTTC. The rearrangement joins TRBV20-1 to TRBJ2-1, with TRBD2 matching over 10 bases. With 3 bases clipped from V and 10 bases from J, the junction kept 9 bases outside the gene matches. Germline values: CDR1 DFQATT, CDR2 SNEGSKA (reference sequence). There are 14 residues in the CDR3.

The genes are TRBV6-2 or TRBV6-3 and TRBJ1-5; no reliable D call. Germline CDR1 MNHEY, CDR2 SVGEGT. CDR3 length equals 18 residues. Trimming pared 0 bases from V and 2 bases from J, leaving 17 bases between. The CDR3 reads CASSYSKMGSGGNQPQHF. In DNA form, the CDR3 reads TGTGCCAGCAGTTACTCGAAGATGGGGTCGGGAGGCAATCAGCCCCAGCATTTT.

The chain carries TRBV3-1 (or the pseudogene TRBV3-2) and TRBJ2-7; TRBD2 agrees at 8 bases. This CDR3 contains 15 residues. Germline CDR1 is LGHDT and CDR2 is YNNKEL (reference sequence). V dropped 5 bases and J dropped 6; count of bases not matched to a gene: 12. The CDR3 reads CASSSSGAGEVEQYF. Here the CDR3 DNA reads TGTGCCAGCAGCTCTAGTGGAGCGGGAGAGGTCGAGCAGTACTTC.

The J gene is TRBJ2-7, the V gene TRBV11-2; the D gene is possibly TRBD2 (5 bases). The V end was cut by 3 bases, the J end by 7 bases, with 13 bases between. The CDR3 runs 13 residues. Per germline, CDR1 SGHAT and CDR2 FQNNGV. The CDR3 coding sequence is TGTGCCAGCAGCTTTAAGGGAGTGGGGGAGCAGTACTTC. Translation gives CASSFKGVGEQYF.

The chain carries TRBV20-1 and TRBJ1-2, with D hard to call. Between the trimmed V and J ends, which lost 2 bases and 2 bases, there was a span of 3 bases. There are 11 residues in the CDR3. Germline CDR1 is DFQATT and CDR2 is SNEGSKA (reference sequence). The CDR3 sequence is CSARPNYGYTF. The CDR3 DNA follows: TGCAGTGCTAGACCGAACTATGGCTACACCTTC.

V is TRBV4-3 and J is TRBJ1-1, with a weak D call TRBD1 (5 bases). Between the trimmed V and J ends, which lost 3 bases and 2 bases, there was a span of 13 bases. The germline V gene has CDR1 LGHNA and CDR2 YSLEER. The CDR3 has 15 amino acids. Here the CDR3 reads CASSHRGRINTEAFF. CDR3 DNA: TGCGCCAGCAGCCATCGGGGGAGGATAAACACTGAAGCTTTCTTT.

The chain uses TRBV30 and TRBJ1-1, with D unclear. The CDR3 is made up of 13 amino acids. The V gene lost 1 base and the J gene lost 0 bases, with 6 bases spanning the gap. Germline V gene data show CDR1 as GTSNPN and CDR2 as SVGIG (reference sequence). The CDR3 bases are TGTGCCTGGAGTGGGGAGATGAACACTGAAGCTTTCTTT. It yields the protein CAWSGEMNTEAFF.

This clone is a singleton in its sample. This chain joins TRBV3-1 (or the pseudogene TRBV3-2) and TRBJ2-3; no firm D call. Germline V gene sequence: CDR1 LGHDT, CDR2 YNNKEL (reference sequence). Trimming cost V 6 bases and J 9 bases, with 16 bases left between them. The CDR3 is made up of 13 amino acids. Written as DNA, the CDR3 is TGTGCCAGCAGTCCGGTTGGGTTCGGGACGCAGTATTTT. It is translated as CASSPVGFGTQYF.

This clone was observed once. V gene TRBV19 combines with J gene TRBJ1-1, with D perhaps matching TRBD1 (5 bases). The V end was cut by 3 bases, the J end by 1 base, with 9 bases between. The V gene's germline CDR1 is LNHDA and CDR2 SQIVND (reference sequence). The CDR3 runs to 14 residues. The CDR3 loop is CASSIWGRNTEAFF. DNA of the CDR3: TGTGCCAGTAGTATTTGGGGCCGGAACACTGAAGCTTTCTTT.

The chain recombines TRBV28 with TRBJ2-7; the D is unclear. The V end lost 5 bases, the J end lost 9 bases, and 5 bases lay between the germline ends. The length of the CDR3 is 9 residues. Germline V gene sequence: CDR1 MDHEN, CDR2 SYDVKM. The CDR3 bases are TGTGCCAGCAGTCCCTCGCAGTACTTC. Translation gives CASSPSQYF.

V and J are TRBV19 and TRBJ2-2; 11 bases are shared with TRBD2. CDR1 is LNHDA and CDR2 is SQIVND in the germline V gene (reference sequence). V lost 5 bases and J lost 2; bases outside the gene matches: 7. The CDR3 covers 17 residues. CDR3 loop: CASSPGRLAGNTGELFF. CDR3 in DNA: TGTGCCAGTAGTCCCGGAAGACTAGCGGGAAACACCGGGGAGCTGTTTTTT.